This is a list of T cell receptor beta chains from one sample in a study of blood T cell repertoires in COVID-19. Assay used: immunoSEQ multiplex PCR; TCRdb lists only in-frame clones, some missing. The sample includes approximately 210,000 clones, 81% of them seen just once. Sequencing used PBMCs or T cells enriched from blood (not recorded which). These TCRs come from a woman in her 50s with acute COVID-19. CDR3s include the opening cysteine and the closing phenylalanine or tryptophan. D genes are given only for firm matches. Size tells how often a clone was seen (once, few, many) or the class of an expanded clone, and some rows leave it out.

j_call | d_call | clone_size | v_call | cdr3_length | cdr3_nt | cdr3_aa
TRBJ2-1 | . | few | TRBV7-2 | 11 | TGTGCCAGCAGCTTAAATAGTGAGCAGTTCTTC | CASSLNSEQFF
TRBJ1-5 | . | . | TRBV7-6 | 17 | TGTGCCAGCAGCTTAAATAATCCGGGACATAGCAATCAGCCCCAGCATTTT | CASSLNNPGHSNQPQHF
TRBJ2-7 | TRBD2 | . | TRBV3-1/TRBV3-2 | 13 | TGTGCCAGCAGCCGGACTAGCGGCTACGAGCAGTACTTC | CASSRTSGYEQYF
TRBJ1-5 | TRBD1 | . | TRBV19 | 18 | TGTGCCAGTACCCCCGGGACAGGGGCCGGGCTGGGCAATCAGCCCCAGCATTTT | CASTPGTGAGLGNQPQHF
TRBJ2-4 | TRBD2 | . | TRBV18 | 17 | TGTGCCAGCTCACCTCCGGGACTACCATTAGCCAAAAACATTCAGTACTTC | CASSPPGLPLAKNIQYF
TRBJ2-2 | . | few | TRBV7-7 | 15 | TGTGCTAGCAGCCGAGATGGGGGCACCGCCGGGGAGCTGTTTTTT | CASSRDGGTAGELFF
TRBJ1-6 | . | . | TRBV5-4 | 14 | TGTGCCAGCAGCCCGGACAGATATAATTCACCCCTCCACTTT | CASSPDRYNSPLHF
TRBJ1-1 | . | . | TRBV7-2 | 15 | TGTGCCAGCAGCTTAGGGCGGAGGGTCAACACTGAAGCTTTCTTT | CASSLGRRVNTEAFF
TRBJ1-3 | TRBD1 | once | TRBV4-1 | 18 | TGCGCCAGCAGCCAAGGTCCAATCAGGGGGAATAATGGAAACACCATATATTTT | CASSQGPIRGNNGNTIYF
TRBJ2-3 | . | . | TRBV12-5 | 16 | TGTGCTAGTGGTTTGGGTACTGGGGCTGGGACAGATACGCAGTATTTT | CASGLGTGAGTDTQYF
TRBJ2-1 | TRBD1 | few | TRBV9 | 16 | TGTGCCAGCAGCCCTCAGGGGGGGACAGGGGTCAATGAGCAGTTCTTC | CASSPQGGTGVNEQFF
TRBJ2-3 | . | . | TRBV7-9 | 14 | TGTGCCAGCAGCCGAGACAAGAGCACAGATACGCAGTATTTT | CASSRDKSTDTQYF
TRBJ1-6 | TRBD1 | few | TRBV7-2 | 15 | TGTGCCAGCAGCTCGGGACAGGGAGGTAATTCACCCCTCCACTTT | CASSSGQGGNSPLHF
TRBJ2-1 | . | . | TRBV7-8 | 16 | TGTGCCAGCAGCTTAGCAATGGCAGATTCCTACAATGAGCAGTTCTTC | CASSLAMADSYNEQFF
TRBJ2-3 | TRBD2 | once | TRBV7-2 | 15 | TGTGCCAGCAGCTTAACAGCTAGCGGGAGGGATACGCAGTATTTT | CASSLTASGRDTQYF
TRBJ2-1 | TRBD2 | . | TRBV3-1/TRBV3-2 | 12 | TGTGCCAGCAGTCGGACTAGCGGTGAGCAGTTCTTC | CASSRTSGEQFF
TRBJ2-7 | TRBD2 | . | TRBV11-3 | 20 | TGTGCCAGCAGCTTAGACAGGGGCGGAGGACTAGCGGGAGTTAACTACGAGCAGTACTTC | CASSLDRGGGLAGVNYEQYF
TRBJ1-2 | . | . | TRBV2 | 14 | TGTGCCAAAGATCCTACAGGGCGCCATTATGGCTACACCTTC | CAKDPTGRHYGYTF
TRBJ1-1 | . | . | TRBV12-3/TRBV12-4 | 13 | TGTGCCAGCAGTTTCTCGGTGAACACTGAAGCTTTCTTT | CASSFSVNTEAFF
TRBJ1-1 | . | . | TRBV5-6 | 14 | TGTGCCAGCAGTCGCGGGACTCTGAGCACTGAAGCTTTCTTT | CASSRGTLSTEAFF
TRBJ1-1 | . | . | TRBV11-3 | 14 | TGTGCCAGCAGCAGCACAGGGTCGGCCACTGAAGCTTTCTTT | CASSSTGSATEAFF
TRBJ2-7 | . | . | TRBV10-1 | 15 | TGCGCCAGCAGTGAGCACCACAGGGATGCTCACGAGCAGTACTTC | CASSEHHRDAHEQYF
TRBJ2-2 | . | . | TRBV18 | 12 | TGTGCCAGCTCACCATTTATCGGGGAGCTGTTTTTT | CASSPFIGELFF
TRBJ1-6 | . | . | TRBV7-9 | 15 | TGTGCCAGCAGCTTAGTAGGGGAAGGGGATTCACCCCTCCACTTT | CASSLVGEGDSPLHF
TRBJ1-4 | TRBD1 | few | TRBV25-1 | 15 | TGTGCCAGCAGTGAGCCGGGACAGGGAAATGAAAAACTGTTTTTT | CASSEPGQGNEKLFF
TRBJ2-5 | . | . | TRBV6-1 | 14 | TGTGCCAGCAGTGAGACGGGGGGCGGGGAGACCCAGTACTTC | CASSETGGGETQYF
TRBJ1-2 | . | . | TRBV28 | 13 | TGTGCCAGCAAACCAACAGGGAACTATGGCTACACCTTC | CASKPTGNYGYTF
TRBJ2-5 | . | . | TRBV6-2/TRBV6-3 | 13 | TGTGCCAGCAGTGCCGACAGTTACGCCCCACCGTACTTC | CASSADSYAPPYF